The 27 T cell receptor beta chains below come from one sample, sequenced in a study of T-cell memory formation after mild COVID-19. TCRdb redid the calling of the 5' RACE reads with MiXCR, one entry per CDR3 protein. Among roughly 350,000 distinct CDR3 sequences, around 27% were seen once, and the ten largest hold about 13%. The sample taken for sequencing was PBMCs or a T cell subset sorted from them (not recorded which). The source is an adult woman who had mild COVID-19 (a few samples of this study predate the infection). Cell type and time point are not known.

This clonotype was found a few times. This chain connects TRBV19 to TRBJ1-5; TRBD1 might be the D (6 bases). The CDR3 has 15 amino acids. The germline gives CDR1 LNHDA, CDR2 SQIVND (reference sequence). Trimming pared 3 bases from V and 7 bases from J, leaving 16 bases between. The CDR3 sequence: CASSIVMGGRQPQHF. CDR3 DNA sequence: TGTGCCAGTAGTATTGTCATGGGGGGCAGGCAGCCCCAGCATTTT.

This chain joins TRBV30 and TRBJ1-6, with TRBD1 as a possible D gene (5 bases). Per the germline V gene, CDR1 is GTSNPN and CDR2 is SVGIG (reference sequence). The V end lost 5 bases, the J end lost 6 bases, and 11 bases lay between the germline ends. The CDR3 extends over 13 amino acids. CDR3 DNA: TGTGCCTGGTCGACAGCCCGTAATTCACCCCTCCACTTT. It specifies CAWSTARNSPLHF.

This chain connects TRBV29-1 to TRBJ2-7; D possibly corresponds to TRBD1 (6 bases). The germline V and J ends were trimmed by 4 bases and 2 bases, with 12 bases remaining between them. This CDR3 is 13 amino acids long. The V gene's germline CDR1 is SQVTM and CDR2 ANQGSEA. CDR3 sequence: CSVGKQGPYEQYF. The CDR3 DNA follows: TGCAGCGTTGGAAAACAGGGTCCCTACGAGCAGTACTTC.

The rearrangement uses TRBV24-1 and TRBJ2-3; D is possibly TRBD2 (6 bases). Germline CDR1 KGHDR, CDR2 SFDVKD. The CDR3 length is 15 residues. With 0 bases removed from V and 2 bases from J, the gap between germline ends came to 8 bases. The CDR3 bases are TGTGCCACCAGTGATTTGTCGGGGGACACAGATACGCAGTATTTT. Protein sequence: CATSDLSGDTDTQYF.

This clonotype was seen repeatedly, ten times or more. The chain links TRBV12-3 or TRBV12-4 to TRBJ2-4; D not resolved. The V end lost 2 bases, the J end lost 5 bases, and 16 bases lay between the germline ends. The CDR3 has 16 amino acids. CDR3 sequence: CASSLSQTLSQNIQYF. The CDR3 DNA reads as TGTGCCAGCAGTTTAAGCCAGACCCTAAGCCAAAACATTCAGTACTTC.

This clonotype has only a few counts. This rearrangement joins TRBV18 to TRBJ2-5; D gene unclear. Looked up from germline, CDR1 is KGHSH and CDR2 is LQKENI. The CDR3 runs to 13 residues. With 3 bases removed from V and 5 bases from J, the gap between germline ends came to 10 bases. CDR3 sequence: CASSPLVVETQYF. CDR3 nucleotides: TGTGCCAGCTCACCCTTGGTAGTGGAGACCCAGTACTTC.

The chain carries TRBV12-3 or TRBV12-4 and TRBJ2-3; 7 positions agree with TRBD2. The CDR3 runs 15 residues. Trimming at V came to 3 bases and at J to 2 bases, leaving 5 bases not matched to a gene. This CDR3 reads CASSFGLAATDTQYF. DNA for the CDR3: TGTGCCAGCAGTTTTGGGCTAGCGGCCACAGATACGCAGTATTTT.

The chain is built from TRBV5-1 and TRBJ1-3; D ambiguous. Germline V CDR1 and CDR2: SGHRS, YFSETQ. The length of the CDR3 is 13 residues. V lost 0 bases to trimming and J lost 4 bases, with 5 bases between them. The CDR3 coding sequence is TGCGCCAGCAGCTTGGGAGGAGGAAACACCATATATTTT. Its translation is CASSLGGGNTIYF. Variable domain in full (rest from reference TRBV5-1 and TRBJ1-3): KAGVTQTPRYLIKTRGQQVTLSCSPISGHRSVSWYQQTPGQGLQFLFEYFSETQRNKGNFPGRFSGRQFSNSRSEMNVSTLELGDSALYLCASSLGGGNTIYFGEGSWLTVV.

V gene TRBV15 combines with J gene TRBJ2-1, with a tentative D call TRBD1 (5 bases). This CDR3 is 12 amino acids long. From germline, CDR1 is LNHNV and CDR2 YYDKDF (reference sequence). CDR3 nucleotides: TGTGCAATAGGGCAGGGTTACTATGAGCAGTTCTTC. Translated: CAIGQGYYEQFF.

In nucleotides, the CDR3 is TGTGCCAGCAGCTTATTTGGAAATACGCAGTATTTT. This encodes CASSLFGNTQYF. The chain links TRBV7-8 to TRBJ2-3, with D hard to call. Germline lookup yields CDR1 SGHVS and CDR2 FQNEAQ. Between the trimmed V and J ends, which lost 2 bases and 7 bases, there was a span of 7 bases. CDR3 length: 12 amino acids.

The CDR3 bases are TGTGCCACCAGCCTCCGAGGGACAGGGGGCACAGATACGCAGTATTTT. Translating gives CATSLRGTGGTDTQYF. J is TRBJ2-3 and V is TRBV24-1, with 10 bases identical to TRBD1. In germline, CDR1 is KGHDR, CDR2 SFDVKD. The CDR3 consists of 16 residues. V shed 7 bases and J 1 base; nucleotides not matched to a gene: 7.

This clonotype was observed a few times. This sequence joins TRBV4-2 and TRBJ2-7; TRBD2 matches 10 bases. This CDR3 has 17 residues. V was pared by 1 base and J by 3 bases, with 9 bases of the junction left unmatched. CDR1 LGHNA and CDR2 YNFKEQ come from the germline V gene. CDR3 nucleotide sequence: TGTGCCAGCAGCCAAGCTTCTAGCGGGAGTCCCGTCTACGAGCAGTACTTC. Its protein is CASSQASSGSPVYEQYF.

The rearrangement joins TRBV29-1 to TRBJ2-5, with D possibly being TRBD1 (6 bases). CDR1 is SQVTM and CDR2 is ANQGSEA in the germline V gene. Trimming took off 6 bases at V and 1 base at J, with 12 bases between the two ends. The CDR3 length is 13 residues. The CDR3 protein is CSVRTVLQETQYF. CDR3 sequence (DNA): TGCAGCGTCCGGACAGTCCTCCAAGAGACCCAGTACTTC.

This clonotype was counted at least ten times. The chain links TRBV5-1 to TRBJ2-1; TRBD2 aligns across 13 bases. The V and J ends lost 4 bases and 7 bases, in that order; junction bases with no gene match: 11. The V gene's germline CDR1 is SGHRS and CDR2 YFSETQ. This CDR3 contains 17 residues. This chain's CDR3 is CASSPSPLAGGRNEQFF. The CDR3, as DNA: TGCGCCAGCAGCCCCTCCCCACTAGCGGGGGGGCGTAATGAGCAGTTCTTC.

The chain joins TRBV11-3 to TRBJ2-1; D possibly uses TRBD1 or TRBD2 (6 bases each). This CDR3 is 17 amino acids long. Germline CDR1 reads SGHNT; CDR2 reads YENEEA. V lost 5 bases to trimming and J lost 4 bases, with 21 bases between them. The CDR3 nucleotides are TGTGCCAGCAGCCTTAATGGAGGGGGTGAGGGGTACAATGAGCAGTTCTTC. Translated, it gives CASSLNGGGEGYNEQFF. Full variable domain (remainder filled in from reference TRBV11-3 and TRBJ2-1): EAGVVQSPRYKIIEKKQPVAFWCNPISGHNTLYWYLQNLGQGPELLIRYENEEAVDDSQLPKDRFSAERLKGVDSTLKIQPAELGDSAVYLCASSLNGGGEGYNEQFFGPGTRLTVL.

The V and J genes are TRBV24-1 and TRBJ2-3; D gene uncertain. This CDR3 region has 13 residues. The germline V and J ends were trimmed by 4 bases and 5 bases, with 9 bases remaining between them. Germline V gene lookup returns CDR1 KGHDR and CDR2 SFDVKD. This chain's CDR3 is CATSEDLGDTQYF. For the CDR3, the DNA is TGTGCCACCAGTGAGGATCTAGGAGATACGCAGTATTTT.

The V call is TRBV5-1, the J call TRBJ2-1; perhaps TRBD2 as D (6 bases). Germline CDR1 is SGHRS and CDR2 is YFSETQ. The CDR3 has 16 amino acids. Trimming removed 1 base from V and 5 bases from J, with 16 bases in between. In nucleotides, the CDR3 is TGCGCCAGCAGCTTGACAACGGGGGAGAGAAACAATGAGCAGTTCTTC. This encodes CASSLTTGERNNEQFF.

The chain joins TRBV2 to TRBJ2-7, with 12 bases that match TRBD1. CDR3 size: 16 residues. J was trimmed by 4 bases and V by 0 bases; bases with no gene match: 4. The germline gives CDR1 SNHLY, CDR2 FYNNEI. The CDR3 DNA reads TGTGCCAGCAGTGAAGCCCCGGGACAGGGGGCGTACGAGCAGTACTTC. Its translation: CASSEAPGQGAYEQYF. Supplemented by reference TRBV2 and TRBJ2-7, the full variable domain reads EPEVTQTPSHQVTQMGQEVILRCVPISNHLYFYWYRQILGQKVEFLVSFYNNEISEKSEIFDDQFSVERPDGSNFTLKIRSTKLEDSAMYFCASSEAPGQGAYEQYFGPGTRLTVT.

This clonotype was counted a few times. The rearrangement links TRBV6-5 to TRBJ2-5, with 7 bases fitting TRBD2. Germline V CDR1 and CDR2: MNHEY, SVGAGI. The CDR3 consists of 12 residues. The junction had 3 bases not matched to a gene; V was cut back by 9 bases and J by 2 bases. CDR3 DNA: TGTGCCAGGCAGGGAGGGCAAGAGACCCAGTACTTC. This gives the protein CARQGGQETQYF.

In this sample, this clonotype turned up many times. The V call is TRBV10-3, the J call TRBJ2-3; 9 nucleotides line up with TRBD2. Germline V gene lookup returns CDR1 ENHRY and CDR2 SYGVKD. The trim removed 6 bases at V and 1 base at J, leaving 8 bases unmatched. CDR3 length: 16 amino acids. The DNA of the CDR3 is TGTGCCATCAGCCCAGGCCTAGCGGGGCGCACAGATACGCAGTATTTT. Translated, it gives CAISPGLAGRTDTQYF.

This clonotype was seen only a few times. The rearrangement joins TRBV19 to TRBJ1-1; D not certain. The V and J ends lost 4 bases and 2 bases respectively, with 8 bases between them. Germline V gene lookup returns CDR1 LNHDA and CDR2 SQIVND (reference sequence). The CDR3 spans 13 residues. The CDR3 DNA reads as TGTGCCAGTAGTACGTGGGAAAACACTGAAGCTTTCTTT. Translated, it gives CASSTWENTEAFF.

The V gene is TRBV19, the J gene TRBJ1-2; maybe TRBD1 (6 bases). Per germline, CDR1 LNHDA and CDR2 SQIVND (reference sequence). Trimming stripped 7 bases from V and 4 bases from J, with 13 bases between. The CDR3 extends over 13 amino acids. The DNA of the CDR3 is TGTGCCAGTAAGAATACAGGGACCTATGGCTACACCTTC. Its protein product is CASKNTGTYGYTF.

The V call is TRBV6-2 or TRBV6-3, the J call TRBJ1-2; unclear D gene. V was cut by 6 bases and J by 4 bases, with 15 bases left in between. CDR1 and CDR2 (germline): MNHEY, SVGEGT. This CDR3 has 14 residues. In DNA form, the CDR3 reads TGTGCCAGCAGCTTGAAGTGGCTACTCTATGGCTACACCTTC. It translates to CASSLKWLLYGYTF.

Only a few counts were recorded for this clonotype. The chain is built from TRBV2 and TRBJ1-5; TRBD1 matches at 9 bases. The trim removed 6 bases at V and 5 bases at J, leaving 5 bases unmatched. This CDR3 comprises 14 residues. Looked up from germline, CDR1 is SNHLY and CDR2 is FYNNEI. This CDR3 is CASRRGQGYQPQHF. The CDR3 DNA follows: TGTGCCAGCAGAAGGGGACAGGGATATCAGCCCCAGCATTTT.

As to this clonotype: An end of the junction differs from the germline gene, which may be a read error. This chain joins TRBV5-1 and TRBJ2-3, with TRBD1 as a possible D gene (5 bases). Germline loops: CDR1 SGHRS, CDR2 YFSETQ. The CDR3 totals 14 residues. In nucleotides, the CDR3 is TGCGCCAGCAGCTTGGGTATTCTCACAGGTACGCAGTATTTT. Protein sequence: CASSLGILTGTQYF.

J is TRBJ1-2 and V is TRBV3-1; D might be TRBD1 (5 bases). This CDR3 region has 15 residues. The germline gives CDR1 LGHDT, CDR2 YNNKEL (reference sequence). Trimming removed 3 bases from V and 4 bases from J, with 15 bases in between. The CDR3, as DNA: TGTGCCAGCAGCCAGAGAGCCGGGGCGGCCTATGGCTACACCTTC. As protein: CASSQRAGAAYGYTF. Full variable domain (remainder filled in from reference TRBV3-1 and TRBJ1-2): DTAVSQTPKYLVTQMGNDKSIKCEQNLGHDTMYWYKQDSKKFLKIMFSYNNKELIINETVPNRFSPKSPDKAHLNLHINSLELGDSAVYFCASSQRAGAAYGYTFGSGTRLTVV.

This clonotype came up once. The V and J genes are TRBV5-4 and TRBJ2-1; TRBD2 matches at 9 bases. CDR3 length: 14 amino acids. J gave up 10 bases and V 4 bases, and 9 bases lay outside the gene matches. Per the germline V gene, CDR1 is SGHNT and CDR2 is YYREEE (reference sequence). The CDR3 region is CASSPGTSSKEQFF. CDR3 in DNA: TGTGCCAGCAGCCCCGGGACTAGCAGTAAGGAGCAGTTCTTC.